Listed here are 2 T cell receptor beta chains from one sample, sequenced in a study of CXCR3-negative and CXCR3-positive naive CD8 T cells. Points from the study as a whole: The TRB CDR3s that CXCR3-positive naive cells carried were more hydrophobic than those of CXCR3-negative naive cells.

With UMI labels, 5' RACE was used to prepare the TRB cDNA libraries. TCRdb reanalyzed the 5' RACE reads, giving one entry per CDR3 protein sequence and no DNA. The listing contains under 150,000 distinct CDR3 sequences. Antigens for these TCRs are unknown. The sequenced sample was naive CXCR3+ CD8+ T cells from blood. Documented subset: CD45RO-CCR7+CD27+CD95- naive CD8+ T cells expressing CXCR3 (TNR3+). The origin of the receptors is a human donor in good health. Some clones in this sample may be carry-over from other donors' samples.

The chain recombines TRBV9 with TRBJ1-2; TCRdb lists TRBD1, though no DNA is available to test this call. Per the germline V gene, CDR1 is SGDLS and CDR2 is YYNGEE. This CDR3 is 15 amino acids long. CDR3 sequence: CASSTGTGGGGGYTF.

The CDR3 loop reads CSAFPTDMNTEAFF. The rearrangement joins TRBV20-1 to TRBJ1-1; the D gene TCRdb calls, TRBD1, cannot be checked with no DNA. The CDR3 contains 14 residues. Germline CDR1 DFQATT, CDR2 SNEGSKA (reference sequence).